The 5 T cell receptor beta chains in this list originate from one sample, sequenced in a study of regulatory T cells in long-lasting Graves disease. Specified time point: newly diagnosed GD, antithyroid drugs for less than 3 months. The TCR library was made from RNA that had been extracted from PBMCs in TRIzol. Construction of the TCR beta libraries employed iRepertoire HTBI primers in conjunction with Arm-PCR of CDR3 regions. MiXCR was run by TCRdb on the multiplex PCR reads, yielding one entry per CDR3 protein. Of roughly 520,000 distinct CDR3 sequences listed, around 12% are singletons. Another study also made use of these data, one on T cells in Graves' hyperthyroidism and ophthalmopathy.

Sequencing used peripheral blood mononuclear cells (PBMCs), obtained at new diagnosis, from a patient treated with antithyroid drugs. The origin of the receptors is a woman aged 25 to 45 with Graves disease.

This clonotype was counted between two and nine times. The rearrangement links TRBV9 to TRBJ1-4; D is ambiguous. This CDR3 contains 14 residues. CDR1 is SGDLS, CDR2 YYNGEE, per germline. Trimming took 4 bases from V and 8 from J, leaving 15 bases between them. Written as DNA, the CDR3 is TGTGCCAGCAGCTACGGTCCGGGCGGGGAAAAACTGTTTTTT. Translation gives CASSYGPGGEKLFF.

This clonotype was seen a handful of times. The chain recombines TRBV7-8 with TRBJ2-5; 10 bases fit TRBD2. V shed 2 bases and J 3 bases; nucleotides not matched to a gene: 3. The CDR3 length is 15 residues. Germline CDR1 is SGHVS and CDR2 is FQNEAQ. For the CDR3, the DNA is TGTGCCAGCAGCTTACTAGCGGGAGAAAAAGAGACCCAGTACTTC. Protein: CASSLLAGEKETQYF.

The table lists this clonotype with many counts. CDR3 nucleotide sequence: TGCAGTGCTAGAGTAAGGACAGGGTCCCCAGATACGCAGTATTTT. Encoded protein: CSARVRTGSPDTQYF. The chain combines TRBV20-1 with TRBJ2-3, with 8 bases that match TRBD1. Germline V gene data show CDR1 as DFQATT and CDR2 as SNEGSKA (reference sequence). Unmatched junction bases numbered 7, after V lost 1 base and J lost 4 bases. The CDR3 has 15 residues.

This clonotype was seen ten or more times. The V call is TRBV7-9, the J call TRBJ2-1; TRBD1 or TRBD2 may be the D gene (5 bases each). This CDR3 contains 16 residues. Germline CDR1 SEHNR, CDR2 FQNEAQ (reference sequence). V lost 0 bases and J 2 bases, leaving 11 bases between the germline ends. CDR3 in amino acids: CASSLAWDQPYNEQFF. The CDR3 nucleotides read TGTGCCAGCAGCTTAGCCTGGGACCAGCCCTACAATGAGCAGTTCTTC.

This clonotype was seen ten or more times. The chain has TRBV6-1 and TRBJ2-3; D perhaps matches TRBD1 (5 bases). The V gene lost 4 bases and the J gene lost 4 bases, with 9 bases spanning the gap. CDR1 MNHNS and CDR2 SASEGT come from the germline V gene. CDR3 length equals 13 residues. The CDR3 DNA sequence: TGTGCCAGCAGTGGAAAAGGGGCAGATACGCAGTATTTT. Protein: CASSGKGADTQYF.